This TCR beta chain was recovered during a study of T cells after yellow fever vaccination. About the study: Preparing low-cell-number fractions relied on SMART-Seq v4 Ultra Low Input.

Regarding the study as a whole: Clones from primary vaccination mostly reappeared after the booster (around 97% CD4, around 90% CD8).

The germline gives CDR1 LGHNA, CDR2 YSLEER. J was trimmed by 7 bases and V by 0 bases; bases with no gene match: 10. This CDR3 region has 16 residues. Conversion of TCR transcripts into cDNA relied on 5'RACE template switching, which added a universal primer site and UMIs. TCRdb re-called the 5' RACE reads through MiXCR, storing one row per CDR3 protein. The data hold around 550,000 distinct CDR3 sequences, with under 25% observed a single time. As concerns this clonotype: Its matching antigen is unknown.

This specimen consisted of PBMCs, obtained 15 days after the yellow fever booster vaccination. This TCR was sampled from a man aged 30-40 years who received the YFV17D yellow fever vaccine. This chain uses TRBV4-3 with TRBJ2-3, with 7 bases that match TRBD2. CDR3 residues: CASSQDPSGTTYTQYF. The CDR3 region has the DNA TGCGCCAGCAGCCAAGATCCGAGCGGGACGACGTATACGCAGTATTTT.